This T cell receptor (beta chain) was obtained from a study of blood T cell repertoires in COVID-19 (dated by TCRdb to the early 2020s). Background for the entire study: Samples covering the acute and convalescent phases of COVID-19 were provided by collaborators in the United States, Italy and Spain. The material from the prospective study consisted of cDNA or gDNA derived from T cells, B-cell-depleted T cells, or PBMCs. Subjects who had been exposed to COVID-19, were actively infected with it, or had recovered from it provided the deeply sampled blood TCRbeta repertoires that made up the dataset. The repertoires were released in a freely available public database meant as a resource for research on the immune response to SARS-CoV-2. Samples came from the ongoing ImmuneRACE study (first 160 participants) plus 1,254 subjects from 6 global collaborators. Sample metadata almost always included a de-identified subject ID, COVID-19 status, age in years and sex. Where available, HLA class I and class II types were taken from metadata supplied by the sample provider and were not determined by assay-based typing. The investigation overall reported the following: Clinical and demographic metadata were provided uncurated, with the amount varying by source and participant.

The immunoSEQ Assay, a bias-controlled multiplex PCR, was used to amplify TCRbeta CDR3 regions from genomic DNA. The original pipeline was this. The number of nucleated cells in each sample was estimated by amplification of reference gene primers within the assay. To quantify the absolute abundance of each unique TCRbeta CDR3 rearrangement, sequence reads were collapsed and filtered. For each sample, productive Simpson clonality was calculated as the square root of Simpson's diversity index across productive rearrangements. TCRdb limited this immuneACCESS table to in-frame rearrangements with V and J called. A share of clones is missing; checked studies link under half to unresolved V genes, and the rest is unexplained. V, J and clone size derive from that table, while D and trimming were established from the DNA sequence. The sample includes about 70,000 clones, with roughly 85% observed a single time. The ten largest make up 9% to 10% of the sample.

From the germline V gene (reference sequence), CDR1 is SEHNR and CDR2 is FQNEAQ. Its CDR3 holds 14 amino acids, cysteine through phenylalanine. The CDR3 DNA has 42 bases and is translated from base 1. V is pared back by 5 bases and J by 1 base, with 11 bases lying between the germline termini. The collaborating institutions used their own protocols to collect whole blood in K2EDTA tubes. For TCRbeta analysis, collaborator samples were shipped as frozen whole blood, as isolated PBMCs, or as DNA extracted from either sample type. Comments on this clone: Its cognate antigen has yet to be identified. Within one base of it there is no much larger clone, and no base qualities were kept.

The TCR comes from a woman aged 80 or over with acute or convalescent COVID-19. The V and J genes are TRBV7-9 and TRBJ1-1; the best D guess is TRBD1, with 5 bases matching. Sequencing was performed on peripheral blood. The CDR3 protein sequence reads: CASSITGPNTEAFF. The base sequence is TGTGCCAGCAGCATTACAGGACCGAACACTGAAGCTTTCTTT.